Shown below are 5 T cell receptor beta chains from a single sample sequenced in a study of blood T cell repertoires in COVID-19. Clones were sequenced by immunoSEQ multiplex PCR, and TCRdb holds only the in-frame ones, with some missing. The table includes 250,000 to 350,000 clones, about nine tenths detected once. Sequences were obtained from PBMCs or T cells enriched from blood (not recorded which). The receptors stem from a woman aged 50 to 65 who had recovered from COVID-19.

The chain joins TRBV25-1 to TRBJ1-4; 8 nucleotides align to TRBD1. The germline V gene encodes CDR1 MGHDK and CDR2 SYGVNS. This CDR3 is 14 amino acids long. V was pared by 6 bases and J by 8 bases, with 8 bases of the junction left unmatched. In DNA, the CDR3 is TGTGCCAGCAGCGTGGGACAGGAGAGAGAAAAACTGTTTTTT. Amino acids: CASSVGQEREKLFF. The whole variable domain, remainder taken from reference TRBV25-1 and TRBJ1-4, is EADIYQTPRYLVIGTGKKITLECSQTMGHDKMYWYQQDPGMELHLIHYSYGVNSTEKGDLSSESTVSRIRTEHFPLTLESARPSHTSQYLCASSVGQEREKLFFGSGTQLSVL.

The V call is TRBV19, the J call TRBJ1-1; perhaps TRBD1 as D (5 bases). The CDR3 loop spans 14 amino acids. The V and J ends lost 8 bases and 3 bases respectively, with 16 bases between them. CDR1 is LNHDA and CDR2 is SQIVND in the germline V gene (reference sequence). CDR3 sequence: CASHFGGVDTEAFF. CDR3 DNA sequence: TGTGCCAGTCACTTCGGGGGAGTGGACACTGAAGCTTTCTTT.

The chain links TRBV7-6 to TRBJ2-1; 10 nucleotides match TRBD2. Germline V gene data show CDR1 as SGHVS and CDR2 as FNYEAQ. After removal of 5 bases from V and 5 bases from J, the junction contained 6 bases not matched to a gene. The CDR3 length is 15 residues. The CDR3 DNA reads TGTGCCAGCAGCCAACTACTAGCGGGAAACAATGAGCAGTTCTTC. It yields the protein CASSQLLAGNNEQFF.

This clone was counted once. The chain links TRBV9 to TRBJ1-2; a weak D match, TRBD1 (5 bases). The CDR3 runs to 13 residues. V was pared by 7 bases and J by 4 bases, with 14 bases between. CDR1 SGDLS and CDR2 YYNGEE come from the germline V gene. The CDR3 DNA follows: TGTGCCAGCTCGACCTCGGGGGTCTATGGCTACACCTTC. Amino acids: CASSTSGVYGYTF.

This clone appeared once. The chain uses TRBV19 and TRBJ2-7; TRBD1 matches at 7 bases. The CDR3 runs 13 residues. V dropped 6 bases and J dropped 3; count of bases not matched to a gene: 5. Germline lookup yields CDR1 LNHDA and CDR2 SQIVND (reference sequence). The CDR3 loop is CASSRDRHYEQYF. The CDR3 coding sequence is TGTGCCAGTAGCCGGGACAGACACTACGAGCAGTACTTC.